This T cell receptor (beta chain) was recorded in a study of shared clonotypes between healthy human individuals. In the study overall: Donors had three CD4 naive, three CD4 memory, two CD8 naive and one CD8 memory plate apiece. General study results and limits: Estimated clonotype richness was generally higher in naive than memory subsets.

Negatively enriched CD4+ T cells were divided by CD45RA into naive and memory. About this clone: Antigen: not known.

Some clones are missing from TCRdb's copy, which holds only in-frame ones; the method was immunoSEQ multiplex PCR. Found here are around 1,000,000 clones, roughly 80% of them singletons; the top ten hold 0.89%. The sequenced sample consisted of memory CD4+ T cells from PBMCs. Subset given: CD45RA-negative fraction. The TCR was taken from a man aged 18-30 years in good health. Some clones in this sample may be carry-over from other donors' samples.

The CDR3 coding sequence is TGTGCCAGCAGCGTAGGCAACATGAACTACAATGAGCAGTTCTTC. Translation gives CASSVGNMNYNEQFF. V gene TRBV9 combines with J gene TRBJ2-1; D is undetermined. V dropped 0 bases and J dropped 3 bases, with 10 bases sitting between them. The CDR3 extends over 15 amino acids. Germline-derived CDR1 and CDR2 are SGDLS and YYNGEE.